These T cell receptor beta chains were read from a single sample in a study of shared clonotypes between healthy human individuals. TCRdb keeps only in-frame clones here, not all; method: immunoSEQ multiplex PCR. The table includes about 2.3 million clones, less than 95% detected once. The sequencing input was naive CD4+ T cells from PBMCs. All receptors come from a man aged 18 to 29 in good health. Some clones in this sample may be carry-over from other donors' samples. Each CDR3 is given with its conserved first and last residue. The D gene is left open where the match is weak. Clone size, where shown, is once, few, many, or a class for clones that have expanded.

V gene	D gene	clone size	J gene	CDR3 protein	CDR3 DNA
TRBV28	.	.	TRBJ1-1	CASTRNDRGPEAFF	TGTGCCAGCACCCGCAACGATCGGGGCCCTGAAGCTTTCTTT
TRBV19	.	.	TRBJ2-1	CASSGRGPGWNEQFF	TGTGCCAGTAGTGGCCGGGGCCCAGGATGGAATGAGCAGTTCTTC
TRBV7-2	.	.	TRBJ2-7	CASSAQGADYEQYF	TGTGCCAGCAGCGCCCAAGGCGCCGACTACGAGCAGTACTTC
TRBV19	.	.	TRBJ2-4	CASSIDGAGTAKNIQYF	TGTGCCAGTAGTATAGATGGGGCGGGGACGGCCAAAAACATTCAGTACTTC
TRBV7-3	.	.	TRBJ1-2	CASSLGPGIGGYTF	TGTGCCAGCAGCTTAGGTCCGGGGATCGGCGGCTACACCTTC
TRBV4-1	TRBD2	once	TRBJ2-7	CASSRKRLAGADPTYEQYF	TGCGCCAGCAGCCGGAAACGACTAGCGGGAGCGGATCCTACCTACGAGCAGTACTTC
TRBV5-1	TRBD1	.	TRBJ2-1	CASSPLPGQGEQFF	TGCGCCAGCAGCCCGCTGCCGGGACAGGGTGAGCAGTTCTTC
TRBV29-1	.	.	TRBJ1-1	CSVRPQGGNTEAFF	TGCAGCGTTCGCCCTCAAGGGGGGAACACTGAAGCTTTCTTT
TRBV9	.	.	TRBJ1-1	CASSVGPQVGEAFF	TGTGCCAGCAGCGTAGGGCCCCAGGTGGGTGAAGCTTTCTTT
TRBV2	TRBD1	once	TRBJ2-7	CASRGGQGLYEQYF	TGTGCCAGCCGTGGGGGACAGGGACTCTACGAGCAGTACTTC
TRBV6-5	.	.	TRBJ2-5	CASSYSDGYSETQYF	TGTGCCAGCAGTTACTCGGACGGGTACTCAGAGACCCAGTACTTC
TRBV18	.	.	TRBJ2-3	CASSSQLAPRTDTQYF	TGTGCCAGCTCATCGCAACTAGCTCCTCGAACAGATACGCAGTATTTT
TRBV2	.	.	TRBJ2-7	CASSADKTYEQYF	TGTGCCAGCAGTGCGGACAAGACCTACGAGCAGTACTTC
TRBV5-1	TRBD2	.	TRBJ2-2	CASSLVSGSTTGELFF	TGCGCCAGCAGCTTGGTTAGCGGGAGTACTACCGGGGAGCTGTTTTTT
TRBV7-9	TRBD1	few	TRBJ1-1	CASSLGDRVQEAFF	TGTGCCAGCAGCTTGGGGGACAGGGTACAAGAGGCTTTCTTT
TRBV5-1	TRBD1	.	TRBJ2-1	CASSKNRGAYNEQFF	TGCGCCAGCAGCAAAAACAGGGGTGCCTATAATGAGCAGTTCTTC
TRBV6-6	TRBD2	.	TRBJ2-2	CASSLGLARGELFF	TGTGCCAGCAGTTTGGGACTAGCTCGCGGGGAGCTGTTTTTT
TRBV5-1	.	once	TRBJ2-1	CASSLQSYEYNEQFF	TGCGCCAGCAGCTTGCAATCATACGAATACAATGAGCAGTTCTTC
TRBV6-5	TRBD1	once	TRBJ2-7	CASRGQGSYEQYF	TGTGCCAGCAGAGGACAGGGCTCCTACGAGCAGTACTTC
TRBV9	.	.	TRBJ1-2	CASSVDKWGVGYGYTF	TGTGCCAGCAGCGTAGATAAGTGGGGAGTCGGCTATGGCTACACCTTC
TRBV5-4	.	.	TRBJ2-3	CASSLKVGGTDTQYF	TGTGCCAGCAGCCTTAAGGTGGGGGGCACAGATACGCAGTATTTT
TRBV11-3	.	.	TRBJ1-3	CASSSRQAGNTIYF	TGTGCCAGCAGCTCGCGACAGGCTGGAAACACCATATATTTT
TRBV10-3	.	.	TRBJ2-7	CAISEMRAGTYEQYF	TGTGCCATCAGTGAGATGAGGGCAGGCACCTACGAGCAGTACTTC
TRBV6-5	.	.	TRBJ1-2	CASSYSVGASTYGYTF	TGTGCCAGCAGTTACTCAGTCGGGGCCTCCACCTATGGCTACACCTTC
TRBV16	TRBD2	.	TRBJ2-7	CASSQGSGRPQDYEQYF	TGTGCCAGCAGCCAGGGAAGCGGGAGGCCGCAGGACTACGAGCAGTACTTC
TRBV7-2	TRBD1	.	TRBJ2-6	CASSLEGQRANVLTF	TGTGCCAGCAGCTTAGAGGGACAGAGGGCCAACGTCCTGACTTTC
TRBV7-9	.	.	TRBJ2-7	CASHLEGPYEQYF	TGTGCCAGCCACCTGGAGGGACCCTACGAGCAGTACTTC
TRBV13	.	.	TRBJ2-1	CASSLGLLYNEQFF	TGTGCCAGCAGCTTGGGACTTTTATACAATGAGCAGTTCTTC
TRBV9	TRBD1	.	TRBJ1-2	CASSVGGGGIYGYTF	TGTGCCAGCAGCGTAGGGGGAGGGGGCATCTATGGCTACACCTTC
TRBV30	TRBD2	.	TRBJ2-7	CAWRRSGSSYEQYF	TGTGCCTGGAGGAGGAGCGGGAGCTCCTACGAGCAGTACTTC
TRBV5-8	TRBD1	.	TRBJ2-5	CASSSGQGAGETQYF	TGTGCCAGCAGCTCTGGACAGGGGGCGGGAGAGACCCAGTACTTC
TRBV5-1	.	.	TRBJ2-5	CASSWSGRQETQYF	TGCGCCAGCAGCTGGTCGGGTAGACAAGAGACCCAGTACTTC
TRBV19	.	.	TRBJ2-2	CASSLGRTGELFF	TGTGCCAGTAGTCTGGGACGCACCGGGGAGCTGTTTTTT
TRBV5-1	.	once	TRBJ2-7	CASSPGGGSSYEQYF	TGCGCCAGCAGCCCGGGGGGCGGGAGCTCCTACGAGCAGTACTTC
TRBV10-2	.	.	TRBJ1-4	CASSPGTLPNEKLFF	TGCGCCAGCAGCCCCGGGACACTTCCTAATGAAAAACTGTTTTTT
TRBV6-1	TRBD1	.	TRBJ2-7	CASNDRGRFYEQYF	TGTGCCAGCAACGACAGGGGGAGATTCTACGAGCAGTACTTC
TRBV4-1	TRBD1	.	TRBJ1-6	CASSPLGTGPASPLHF	TGCGCCAGCAGCCCCCTTGGGACAGGGCCCGCTTCACCCCTCCACTTT
TRBV4-3	.	.	TRBJ2-3	CASSQELTDTQYF	TGCGCCAGCAGCCAAGAGCTCACAGATACGCAGTATTTT
TRBV6-5	.	.	TRBJ1-5	CASSREIGQPQHF	TGTGCCAGCAGTCGGGAGATTGGTCAGCCCCAGCATTTT
TRBV5-1	.	.	TRBJ2-1	CASSPLAGSYNEQFF	TGCGCCAGCAGCCCATTGGCGGGTTCCTACAATGAGCAGTTCTTC
TRBV18	TRBD1	few	TRBJ1-1	CASSQNTGDTEAFF	TGTGCCAGCTCACAAAATACAGGGGACACTGAAGCTTTCTTT
TRBV7-7	.	.	TRBJ2-5	CASSLVSGQETQYF	TGTGCCAGCAGCTTAGTGAGCGGCCAAGAGACCCAGTACTTC
TRBV4-1	TRBD1	.	TRBJ1-5	CASSRPQGAGGGGNQPQHF	TGCGCCAGCAGCCGCCCACAGGGGGCGGGAGGTGGAGGCAATCAGCCCCAGCATTTT
TRBV27	TRBD1	.	TRBJ2-2	CASSLNRGLGGELFF	TGTGCCAGCAGTTTAAACAGGGGGCTGGGCGGGGAGCTGTTTTTT
TRBV6-5	TRBD2	.	TRBJ2-7	CASSPSGDEQYF	TGTGCCAGCAGCCCTAGCGGAGACGAGCAGTACTTC
TRBV10-2	.	.	TRBJ1-1	CASSLTGNTEAFF	TGCGCCAGCAGTCTGACAGGGAACACTGAAGCTTTCTTT
TRBV7-2	.	.	TRBJ2-7	CASSLLRNQYEQYF	TGTGCCAGCAGCTTACTTCGAAACCAGTACGAGCAGTACTTC
TRBV11-1	.	.	TRBJ2-7	CASSLGRSYEQYF	TGTGCCAGCAGCTTGGGACGCTCCTACGAGCAGTACTTC
TRBV5-4	TRBD2	.	TRBJ2-1	CASSPNRAGGLHEQFF	TGTGCCAGCAGCCCGAACCGAGCGGGAGGTTTACATGAGCAGTTCTTC
TRBV10-3	.	.	TRBJ1-2	CAISEDSQSGYTF	TGTGCCATCAGTGAGGACAGCCAGTCGGGCTACACCTTC
TRBV9	TRBD2	once	TRBJ2-2	CASSVERGGSALYTGELFF	TGTGCCAGCAGCGTAGAACGGGGCGGGAGTGCTTTGTACACCGGGGAGCTGTTTTTT
TRBV6-1	.	.	TRBJ2-7	CASSEAVVAGPYEQYF	TGTGCCAGCAGTGAAGCGGTAGTAGCAGGTCCCTACGAGCAGTACTTC
TRBV29-1	.	.	TRBJ1-2	CSVERDYGYTF	TGCAGCGTTGAAAGGGACTATGGCTACACCTTC
TRBV5-6	TRBD2	.	TRBJ2-3	CASSRVRASGSITDTQYF	TGTGCCAGCAGCCGGGTGAGGGCTAGCGGGTCGATCACAGATACGCAGTATTTT
TRBV5-1	.	.	TRBJ1-1	CASSLAGQPTEAFF	TGCGCCAGCAGCTTGGCCGGGCAGCCCACAGAAGCTTTCTTT
TRBV6-1	.	.	TRBJ2-2	CASSEVTGQAGELFF	TGTGCCAGCAGTGAAGTCACAGGGCAGGCCGGGGAGCTGTTTTTT
TRBV18	.	.	TRBJ2-2	CASSSLQPNTGELFF	TGTGCCAGCTCATCACTCCAGCCGAACACCGGGGAGCTGTTTTTT